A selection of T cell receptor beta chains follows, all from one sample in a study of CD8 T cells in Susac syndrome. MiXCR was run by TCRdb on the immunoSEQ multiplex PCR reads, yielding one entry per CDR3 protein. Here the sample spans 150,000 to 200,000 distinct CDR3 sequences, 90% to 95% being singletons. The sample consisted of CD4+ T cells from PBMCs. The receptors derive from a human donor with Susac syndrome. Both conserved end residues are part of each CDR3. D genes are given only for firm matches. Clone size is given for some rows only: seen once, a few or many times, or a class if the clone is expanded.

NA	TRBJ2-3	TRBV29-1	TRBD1	CSAEGGQGHTDTQYF	TGCAGCGCTGAGGGGGGACAGGGGCACACAGATACGCAGTATTTT
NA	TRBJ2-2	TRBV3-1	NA	CASRDPTEAGELFF	TGTGCCAGCAGGGACCCCACTGAGGCCGGGGAGCTGTTTTTT
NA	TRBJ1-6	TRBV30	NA	CAWSDKGSYNSPLHF	TGTGCCTGGAGTGATAAGGGGTCCTATAATTCACCCCTCCACTTT
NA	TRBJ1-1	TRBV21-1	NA	CASSKVSGVMNTEAFF	TGTGCCAGCAGCAAAGTTTCGGGCGTAATGAACACTGAAGCTTTCTTT
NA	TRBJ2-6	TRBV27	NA	CASSLLATSGANVLTF	TGTGCCAGCAGTTTATTGGCAACCTCTGGGGCCAACGTCCTGACTTTC
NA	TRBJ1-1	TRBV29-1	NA	CSVAGRPNTEAFF	TGCAGCGTTGCCGGCAGACCTAACACTGAAGCTTTCTTT
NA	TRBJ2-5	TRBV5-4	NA	CASSLSGGTQETQYF	TGTGCCAGCAGCTTGTCCGGGGGGACACAAGAGACCCAGTACTTC
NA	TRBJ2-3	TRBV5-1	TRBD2	CASNGLAGGTDTQYF	TGCGCCAGCAATGGACTAGCGGGGGGGACAGATACGCAGTATTTT
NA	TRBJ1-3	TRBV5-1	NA	CASSYGQNSGNTIYF	TGCGCCAGCAGCTATGGACAGAACTCTGGAAACACCATATATTTT
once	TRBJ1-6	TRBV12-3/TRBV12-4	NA	CASSFSSPLHF	TGTGCCAGCAGTTTTTCCTCACCCCTCCACTTT
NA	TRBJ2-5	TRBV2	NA	CASSELLGTPQETQYF	TGTGCCAGCAGTGAACTCTTAGGGACTCCCCAAGAGACCCAGTACTTC
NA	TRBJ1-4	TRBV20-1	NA	CSARDNNRFNEKLFF	TGCAGTGCTAGAGATAACAACAGGTTTAATGAAAAACTGTTTTTT
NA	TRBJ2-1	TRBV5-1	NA	CASTKSRGEAEQFF	TGCGCCAGCACCAAATCGCGAGGGGAGGCTGAGCAGTTCTTC
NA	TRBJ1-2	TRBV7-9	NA	CASSFPSGAGYTF	TGTGCCAGCAGCTTTCCGTCGGGGGCTGGCTACACCTTC
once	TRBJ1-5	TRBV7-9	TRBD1	CASSLVGQGGGQPQHF	TGTGCCAGCAGCTTAGTTGGACAGGGGGGAGGTCAGCCCCAGCATTTT
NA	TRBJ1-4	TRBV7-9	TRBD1	CASNPRQGNNEKLFF	TGTGCCAGCAACCCCCGACAGGGAAATAATGAAAAACTGTTTTTT
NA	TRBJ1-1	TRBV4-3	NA	CATRGGEGYTEAFF	TGCGCCACCCGGGGGGGGGAAGGATACACTGAAGCTTTCTTT
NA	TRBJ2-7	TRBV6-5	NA	CASSYSGQGGYEQYF	TGTGCCAGCAGTTACTCAGGGCAGGGGGGCTACGAGCAGTACTTC
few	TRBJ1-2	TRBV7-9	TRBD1	CASSPTGVGYTF	TGTGCCAGCAGCCCGACAGGGGTCGGCTACACCTTC
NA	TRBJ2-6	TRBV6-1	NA	CASSLVGGSGANVLTF	TGTGCCAGCAGTCTAGTAGGGGGTTCTGGGGCCAACGTCCTGACTTTC
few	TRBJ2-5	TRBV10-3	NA	CAISESQGSETQYF	TGTGCCATCAGTGAGTCCCAGGGATCCGAGACCCAGTACTTC
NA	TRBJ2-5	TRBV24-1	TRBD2	CATSDGLGGETQYF	TGTGCCACCAGTGACGGACTAGGCGGGGAGACCCAGTACTTC
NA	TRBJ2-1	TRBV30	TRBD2	CAWSLAGGSYNEQFF	TGTGCCTGGAGTCTAGCGGGGGGCTCCTACAATGAGCAGTTCTTC
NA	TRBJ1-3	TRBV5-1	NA	CASSLGHGPTGNTIYF	TGCGCCAGCAGCTTGGGACACGGGCCGACTGGAAACACCATATATTTT
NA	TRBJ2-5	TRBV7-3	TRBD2	CASSLGSGVRETQYF	TGTGCCAGCAGCTTAGGTAGCGGGGTCCGGGAGACCCAGTACTTC
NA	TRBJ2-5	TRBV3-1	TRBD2	CASSHIAGGQTQYF	TGTGCCAGCAGCCATATAGCGGGGGGGCAGACCCAGTACTTC